The 24 T cell receptor beta chains below were found in one sample sequenced in a study of T-cell reconstitution after alpha-beta-depleted transplantation in children. TCRbeta library construction was performed incorporating unique molecular identifiers. TCRdb re-called the PCR reads through MiXCR, storing one row per CDR3 protein. The sample consists of just over 950,000 distinct CDR3 sequences, around 30% of them appearing once. The sample in question was PBMCs, mostly from graft donor cells, obtained 360 days after TCRalphabeta/CD19-depleted stem cell transplant. The receptor set was obtained from a boy less than two years old who had a stem cell transplant for SCID, so the T cells may come from the graft donor.

This clonotype was picked up a small number of times. The CDR3 DNA reads as TGTGCCAGCAGCCGACCTGGCAGAAAAGAGACCCAGTACTTC. Its protein product is CASSRPGRKETQYF. The chain combines TRBV7-2 with TRBJ2-5; D unresolved. Germline-derived CDR1 and CDR2 are SGHTA and FQGNSA. V lost 5 bases and J 3 bases, leaving 13 bases between the germline ends. The CDR3 totals 14 residues.

This clonotype was observed a few times. The chain links TRBV5-1 to TRBJ2-3, with D perhaps TRBD1 or TRBD2 (5 bases each). This CDR3 has 17 residues. Germline V gives CDR1 SGHRS, CDR2 YFSETQ. V lost 2 bases, J lost 5 bases, and 21 bases lay in between. CDR3 loop: CASSFTFGREGKDTQYF. DNA for the CDR3: TGCGCCAGCAGCTTTACCTTTGGTCGAGAGGGGAAAGATACGCAGTATTTT.

This clonotype was seen just once. This chain joins TRBV5-1 and TRBJ1-2; possible D gene TRBD1, 5 bases. Germline V lookup: CDR1 SGHRS, CDR2 YFSETQ. This CDR3 region has 13 residues. V was shortened by 2 bases and J by 4 bases, with 9 bases between the two germline ends. DNA for the CDR3: TGCGCCAGCAGCTTAGGGGAGACCTATGGCTACACCTTC. It codes for CASSLGETYGYTF.

CDR3 DNA: TGCGCCAGCACGGCCGGGGGGACTAGGAACGAGCAGTACTTC. Its protein product is CASTAGGTRNEQYF. V is TRBV5-1 and J is TRBJ2-7, with 8 bases matching TRBD2. This CDR3 contains 14 residues. Germline V gene data show CDR1 as SGHRS and CDR2 as YFSETQ. V lost 6 bases to trimming and J lost 5 bases; unmatched junction nucleotides: 10.

This chain connects TRBV19 to TRBJ2-1; the match to TRBD1 covers 9 bases. The germline gives CDR1 LNHDA, CDR2 SQIVND (reference sequence). V shed 5 bases, J shed 4 bases, and the junction held 6 bases outside the gene matches. The CDR3 sequence is 15 residues long. The CDR3 DNA sequence: TGTGCCAGTAGTGGCTCCGGGACAGGGTACAATGAGCAGTTCTTC. Its protein is CASSGSGTGYNEQFF.

This chain uses TRBV28 with TRBJ2-7, with D possibly TRBD2 on 6 matching bases. The germline V and J ends were trimmed by 3 bases and 6 bases, with 18 bases remaining between them. Per the germline V gene, CDR1 is MDHEN and CDR2 is SYDVKM. The length of the CDR3 is 15 residues. The CDR3 region is CASSFPRLVPREQYF. Here the CDR3 DNA reads TGTGCCAGCAGTTTCCCCCGACTAGTACCTCGCGAGCAGTACTTC.

Only a few counts were recorded for this clonotype. The final CDR3 position lacks the conserved phenylalanine or tryptophan, pointing to a likely read error. The limits of the CDR3 on the DNA are not certain, so only TCRdb's listed CDR3 is given. V is TRBV6-1 and J is TRBJ2-3; TRBD2 was called by the table and not checked on the DNA. Germline CDR1 MNHNS, CDR2 SASEGT. Counting both end residues, the CDR3 totals 14 amino acids. CDR3 residues: CASTLGGTNAPKYL.

This clonotype was recorded a few times. The chain links TRBV5-1 to TRBJ2-1; a weak D match, TRBD2 (6 bases). V was clipped by 4 bases and J by 7 bases, with 21 bases between them. The germline CDR1 and CDR2 sequences are SGHRS and YFSETQ. The CDR3 runs to 16 residues. CDR3 sequence: CASSARLNGGRNEQFF. CDR3 DNA: TGCGCCAGCAGCGCACGTCTTAATGGGGGGAGGAATGAGCAGTTCTTC.

The chain carries TRBV12-3 or TRBV12-4 and TRBJ1-1, with a possible D match to TRBD1 (6 bases). Trimming cost V 8 bases and J 10 bases, with 20 bases left between them. There are 13 residues in the CDR3. CDR3 DNA: TGTGCCAGCCGGATCCCCGGACAGCGGACAGCTTTCTTT. Translating gives CASRIPGQRTAFF.

This clonotype was detected many times. The chain employs TRBV28 and TRBJ2-1; a possible D gene is TRBD1 (6 bases). Trimming shortened V by 2 bases and J by 12 bases, and 20 bases separated the two germline ends. Germline CDR1 is MDHEN and CDR2 is SYDVKM. The CDR3 extends over 15 amino acids. CDR3 loop: CASSLPGTRGYPQFF. The CDR3 bases are TGTGCCAGCAGTTTACCAGGGACAAGGGGCTACCCGCAGTTCTTC.

CDR3 protein: CASSSGGGAVDTQYF. CDR3 in DNA: TGTGCCAGCAGTTCAGGAGGGGGCGCGGTAGATACGCAGTATTTT. V usage is TRBV12-3 or TRBV12-4 and J usage is TRBJ2-3, with D maybe TRBD1 (7 bases). Deletions cut 4 bases from V and 5 bases from J, with 16 bases between. This CDR3 comprises 15 residues.

The V and J genes are TRBV24-1 and TRBJ1-2, with D uncertain. This CDR3 is built from 13 residues. CDR1 and CDR2 from the germline V gene are KGHDR and SFDVKD. V lost 3 bases and J 8 bases, leaving 12 bases between the germline ends. CDR3 residues: CATSDALGGGYTF. The CDR3 DNA reads TGTGCCACCAGTGATGCGTTAGGCGGCGGCTACACCTTC.

V and J are TRBV5-1 and TRBJ2-7, with TRBD1 as a possible D gene (5 bases). The CDR3 totals 13 residues. Germline loops: CDR1 SGHRS, CDR2 YFSETQ. Trimming removed 3 bases from V and 3 bases from J, with 10 bases in between. The CDR3 loop reads CASSWADNYEQYF. The CDR3 DNA reads as TGCGCCAGCAGCTGGGCGGACAACTACGAGCAGTACTTC.

V is TRBV5-1 and J is TRBJ2-6, with 12 bases lining up with TRBD1. CDR1 is SGHRS, CDR2 YFSETQ, per germline. This CDR3 is 18 amino acids long. Trimming took 3 bases from V and 1 from J; bases not matched to a gene: 5. The CDR3 spells CASSSGQGAPSGANVLTF. CDR3 sequence (DNA): TGCGCCAGCAGCTCGGGACAGGGGGCCCCTTCTGGGGCCAACGTCCTGACTTTC.

This clonotype has just a few counts. The chain employs TRBV4-3 and TRBJ2-3; 7 bases line up with TRBD2. Germline CDR1 reads LGHNA; CDR2 reads YSLEER. Trimming cost V 0 bases and J 2 bases; bases outside gene matches: 8. The CDR3 runs 17 residues. The CDR3 bases are TGCGCCAGCAGCCAAGATGAGGGGCTAGCGGTCACAGATACGCAGTATTTT. Translated: CASSQDEGLAVTDTQYF.

The chain couples TRBV9 to TRBJ1-5; D is possibly TRBD1 (5 bases). The V and J ends lost 4 bases and 4 bases respectively, with 15 bases between them. CDR3 size: 15 residues. Germline V lookup: CDR1 SGDLS, CDR2 YYNGEE. CDR3 in DNA: TGTGCCAGCAGCACGGGACCCGGAGAGAATCAGCCCCAGCATTTT. Protein: CASSTGPGENQPQHF.

This clonotype was counted a few times. J is TRBJ1-5 and V is TRBV6-5; perhaps TRBD1 as D (6 bases). Deletions cut 0 bases from V and 7 bases from J, with 13 bases between. The CDR3 length is 15 residues. CDR1 and CDR2 from the germline V gene are MNHEY and SVGAGI. The CDR3 bases are TGTGCCAGCAGTTACTCAAGAGGGGGGGGCCAGCCCCAGCATTTT. Translation gives CASSYSRGGGQPQHF.

This clonotype has only a few counts. The chain recombines TRBV7-9 with TRBJ2-5; perhaps TRBD2 as D (5 bases). Trimming shortened V by 0 bases and J by 3 bases, and 11 bases separated the two germline ends. Germline V gene sequence: CDR1 SEHNR, CDR2 FQNEAQ (reference sequence). CDR3 size: 15 residues. For the CDR3, the DNA is TGTGCCAGCAGCTTAGCCCGACTACCTAAAGAGACCCAGTACTTC. This encodes CASSLARLPKETQYF.

V and J are TRBV24-1 and TRBJ2-3, with unresolved D. This CDR3 has 15 residues. V dropped 1 base and J dropped 5 bases, with 12 bases sitting between them. The germline V gene encodes CDR1 KGHDR and CDR2 SFDVKD. The CDR3 sequence is CATSDFATMGDTQYF. The CDR3 DNA sequence: TGTGCCACCAGTGATTTTGCCACCATGGGAGATACGCAGTATTTT.

This clonotype has more than one count but fewer than ten. The V gene is TRBV2, the J gene TRBJ1-1, with 11 bases that match TRBD1. The V gene's germline CDR1 is SNHLY and CDR2 FYNNEI. With 11 bases clipped from V and 1 base from J, the junction kept 3 bases outside the gene matches. The CDR3 has 13 amino acids. CDR3 amino acids: CAGGTGGNTEAFF. The CDR3 DNA sequence: TGTGCCGGTGGGACAGGGGGGAACACTGAAGCTTTCTTT.

CDR3 residues: CASRPRENEKLFF. The CDR3 bases are TGTGCCAGCAGACCCAGGGAAAATGAAAAACTGTTTTTT. The V and J genes are TRBV7-9 and TRBJ1-4, with D possibly TRBD1 on 5 matching bases. Germline loops: CDR1 SEHNR, CDR2 FQNEAQ (reference sequence). The CDR3 contains 13 residues. V was cut by 6 bases and J by 5 bases, with 10 bases left in between.

The chain combines TRBV3-1 with TRBJ1-1; D unresolved. The CDR3 runs 12 residues. Germline CDR1 and CDR2: LGHDT and YNNKEL (reference sequence). Trimming took off 3 bases at V and 5 bases at J, with 7 bases between the two ends. CDR3 amino acids: CASSHLRTEAFF. The CDR3 DNA reads as TGTGCCAGCAGCCACCTCAGGACTGAAGCTTTCTTT.

The chain uses TRBV7-2 and TRBJ1-1; D is possibly TRBD1 (5 bases). Germline V gives CDR1 SGHTA, CDR2 FQGNSA. V was trimmed by 5 bases and J by 3 bases, leaving 22 bases between them. This CDR3 comprises 17 residues. The CDR3 loop reads CASSPMTANWGYTEAFF. The CDR3 DNA reads as TGTGCCAGCAGCCCGATGACAGCCAACTGGGGCTACACTGAAGCTTTCTTT.

This chain links TRBV12-3 or TRBV12-4 with TRBJ2-2; D call uncertain. The V and J ends lost 2 bases and 3 bases respectively, with 13 bases between them. This CDR3 has 16 amino acids. CDR3 nucleotides: TGTGCCAGCAGTTTACGGCTTTGGGTCTACACCGGGGAGCTGTTTTTT. It yields the protein CASSLRLWVYTGELFF.